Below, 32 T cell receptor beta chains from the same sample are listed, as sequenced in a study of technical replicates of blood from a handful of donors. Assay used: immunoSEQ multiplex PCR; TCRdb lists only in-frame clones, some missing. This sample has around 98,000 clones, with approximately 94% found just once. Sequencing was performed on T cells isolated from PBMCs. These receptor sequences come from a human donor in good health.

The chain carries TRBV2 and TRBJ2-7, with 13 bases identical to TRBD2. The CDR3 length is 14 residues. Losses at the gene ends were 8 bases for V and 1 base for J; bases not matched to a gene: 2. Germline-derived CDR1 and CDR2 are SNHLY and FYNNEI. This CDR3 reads CASQTSGRSYEQYF. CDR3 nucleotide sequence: TGTGCCAGCCAGACTAGCGGGAGGTCCTACGAGCAGTACTTC. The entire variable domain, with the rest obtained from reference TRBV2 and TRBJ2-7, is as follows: EPEVTQTPSHQVTQMGQEVILRCVPISNHLYFYWYRQILGQKVEFLVSFYNNEISEKSEIFDDQFSVERPDGSNFTLKIRSTKLEDSAMYFCASQTSGRSYEQYFGPGTRLTVT.

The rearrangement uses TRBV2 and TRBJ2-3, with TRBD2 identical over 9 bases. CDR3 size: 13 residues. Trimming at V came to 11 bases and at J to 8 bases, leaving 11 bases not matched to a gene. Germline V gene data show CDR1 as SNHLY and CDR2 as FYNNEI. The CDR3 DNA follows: TGTGCCGGGGGACTGACTAGCGGAGGTACGCAGTATTTT. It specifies CAGGLTSGGTQYF.

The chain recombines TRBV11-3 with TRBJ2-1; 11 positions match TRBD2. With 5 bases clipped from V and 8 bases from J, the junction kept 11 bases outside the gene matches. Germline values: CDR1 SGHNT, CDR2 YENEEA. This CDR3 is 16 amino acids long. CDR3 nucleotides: TGTGCCAGCAGCGGGAACCTTAGCGGGAGGGGAGATGAGCAGTTCTTC. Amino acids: CASSGNLSGRGDEQFF. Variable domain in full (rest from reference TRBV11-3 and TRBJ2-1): EAGVVQSPRYKIIEKKQPVAFWCNPISGHNTLYWYLQNLGQGPELLIRYENEEAVDDSQLPKDRFSAERLKGVDSTLKIQPAELGDSAVYLCASSGNLSGRGDEQFFGPGTRLTVL.

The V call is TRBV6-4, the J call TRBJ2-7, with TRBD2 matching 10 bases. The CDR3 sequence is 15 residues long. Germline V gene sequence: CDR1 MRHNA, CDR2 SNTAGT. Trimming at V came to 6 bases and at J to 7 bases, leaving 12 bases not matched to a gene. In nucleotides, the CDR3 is TGTGCCAGCAGCCCCCTAGCGGGAGCTTTTGGGGAGCAGTACTTC. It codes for CASSPLAGAFGEQYF.

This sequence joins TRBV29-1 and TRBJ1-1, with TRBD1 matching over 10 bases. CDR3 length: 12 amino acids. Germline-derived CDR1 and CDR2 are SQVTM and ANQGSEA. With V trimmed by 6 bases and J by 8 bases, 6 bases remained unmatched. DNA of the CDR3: TGCAGCGTCCTAAAGGGACAGGGGGAAGCTTTCTTT. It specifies CSVLKGQGEAFF.

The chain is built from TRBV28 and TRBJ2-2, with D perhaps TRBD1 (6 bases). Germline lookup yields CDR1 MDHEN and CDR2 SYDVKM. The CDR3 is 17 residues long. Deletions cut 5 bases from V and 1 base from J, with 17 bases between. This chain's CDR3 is CASSDPTGRLNTGELFF. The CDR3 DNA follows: TGTGCCAGCAGTGATCCGACAGGAAGACTGAACACCGGGGAGCTGTTTTTT.

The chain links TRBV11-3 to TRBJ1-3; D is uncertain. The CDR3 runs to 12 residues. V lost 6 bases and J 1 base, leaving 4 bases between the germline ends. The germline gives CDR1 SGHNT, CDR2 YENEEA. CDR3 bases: TGTGCCAGCAGTCAATCTGGAAACACCATATATTTT. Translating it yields CASSQSGNTIYF.

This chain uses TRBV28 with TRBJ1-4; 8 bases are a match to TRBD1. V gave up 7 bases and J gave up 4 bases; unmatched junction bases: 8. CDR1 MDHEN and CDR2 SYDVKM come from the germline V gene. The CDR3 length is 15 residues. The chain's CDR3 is CASTSRTGYNEKLFF. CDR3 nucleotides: TGTGCCAGCACTTCACGGACAGGGTATAATGAAAAACTGTTTTTT.

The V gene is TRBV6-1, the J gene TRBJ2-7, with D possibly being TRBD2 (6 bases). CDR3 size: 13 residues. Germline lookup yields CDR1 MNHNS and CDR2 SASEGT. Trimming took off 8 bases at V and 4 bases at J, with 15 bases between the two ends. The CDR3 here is CASHPWGVYEQYF. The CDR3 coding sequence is TGTGCCAGCCATCCTTGGGGGGTATACGAGCAGTACTTC.

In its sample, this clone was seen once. The CDR3 nucleotides are TGCAGCGGCGAAGGGACTAGCGGTGGCCCAGATACGCAGTATTTT. Amino acids: CSGEGTSGGPDTQYF. The chain has TRBV29-1 and TRBJ2-3; 11 bases align to TRBD2. Trimming took 7 bases from V and 4 from J; bases not matched to a gene: 10. The CDR3 contains 15 residues. CDR1 is SQVTM, CDR2 ANQGSEA, per germline.

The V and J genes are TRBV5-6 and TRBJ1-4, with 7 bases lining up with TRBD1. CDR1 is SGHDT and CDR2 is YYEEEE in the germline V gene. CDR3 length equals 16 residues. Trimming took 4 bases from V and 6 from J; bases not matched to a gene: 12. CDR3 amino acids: CASSTKRQGWDEKLFF. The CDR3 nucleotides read TGTGCCAGCAGCACTAAAAGACAGGGTTGGGATGAAAAACTGTTTTTT. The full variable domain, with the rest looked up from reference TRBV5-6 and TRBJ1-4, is DAGVTQSPTHLIKTRGQQVTLRCSPKSGHDTVSWYQQALGQGPQFIFQYYEEEERQRGNFPDRFSGHQFPNYSSELNVNALLLGDSALYLCASSTKRQGWDEKLFFGSGTQLSVL.

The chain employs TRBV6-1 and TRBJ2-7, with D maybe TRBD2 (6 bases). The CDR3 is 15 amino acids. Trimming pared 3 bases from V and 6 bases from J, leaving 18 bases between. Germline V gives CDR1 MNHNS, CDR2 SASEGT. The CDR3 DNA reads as TGTGCCAGCAGTGATAATCGTGGGGGGAGGAGCGAGCAGTACTTC. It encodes CASSDNRGGRSEQYF.

The chain's CDR3 is CSVAETGTGGSQPQHF. The CDR3 DNA follows: TGCAGCGTTGCCGAGACCGGGACAGGGGGCAGTCAGCCCCAGCATTTT. The chain is built from TRBV29-1 and TRBJ1-5, with 12 bases lining up with TRBD1. The CDR3 spans 16 residues. CDR1 and CDR2 from the germline V gene are SQVTM and ANQGSEA. V lost 4 bases and J lost 6; bases outside the gene matches: 10. Looking up the rest from reference TRBV29-1 and TRBJ1-5 gives the full variable domain: SAVISQKPSRDICQRGTSLTIQCQVDSQVTMMFWYRQQPGQSLTLIATANQGSEATYESGFVIDKFPISRPNLTFSTLTVSNMSPEDSSIYLCSVAETGTGGSQPQHFGDGTRLSIL.

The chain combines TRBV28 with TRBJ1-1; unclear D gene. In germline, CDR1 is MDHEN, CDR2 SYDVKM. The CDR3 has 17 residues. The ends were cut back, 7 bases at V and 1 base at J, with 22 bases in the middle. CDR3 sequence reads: CASTPGAGITPNTEAFF. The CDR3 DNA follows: TGTGCCAGCACCCCGGGAGCCGGGATAACCCCGAACACTGAAGCTTTCTTT. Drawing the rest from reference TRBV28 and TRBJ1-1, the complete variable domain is DVKVTQSSRYLVKRTGEKVFLECVQDMDHENMFWYRQDPGLGLRLIYFSYDVKMKEKGDIPEGYSVSREKKERFSLILESASTNQTSMYLCASTPGAGITPNTEAFFGQGTRLTVV.

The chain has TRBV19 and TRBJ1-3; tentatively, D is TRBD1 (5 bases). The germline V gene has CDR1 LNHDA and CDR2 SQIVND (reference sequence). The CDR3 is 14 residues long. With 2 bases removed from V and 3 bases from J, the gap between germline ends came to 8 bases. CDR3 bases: TGTGCCAGTAGTATATTGGGGCTTGGAAACACCATATATTTT. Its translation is CASSILGLGNTIYF.

CDR3 sequence (DNA): TGTGCCTGGAGTCCAGGGGTAGGTCTTGATACGCAGTATTTT. This translates into CAWSPGVGLDTQYF. The chain links TRBV30 to TRBJ2-3, with a weak D call TRBD1 (6 bases). The CDR3 covers 14 residues. The germline V gene encodes CDR1 GTSNPN and CDR2 SVGIG (reference sequence). Trimming stripped 2 bases from V and 6 bases from J, with 15 bases between. The variable domain in full, with the rest retrieved from reference TRBV30 and TRBJ2-3, is SQTIHQWPATLVQPVGSPLSLECTVEGTSNPNLYWYRQAAGRGLQLLFYSVGIGQISSEVPQNLSASRPQDRQFILSSKKLLLSDSGFYLCAWSPGVGLDTQYFGPGTRLTVL.

The DNA of the CDR3 is TGTGCCAGCTCACCCTACCGGGGACAGGGGGCAGATACGCAGTATTTT. Translated, it gives CASSPYRGQGADTQYF. The J gene is TRBJ2-3, the V gene TRBV18; 11 bases fit TRBD1. CDR1 and CDR2 from the germline V gene are KGHSH and LQKENI. V gave up 3 bases and J gave up 4 bases; unmatched junction bases: 6. The CDR3 is made up of 16 amino acids.

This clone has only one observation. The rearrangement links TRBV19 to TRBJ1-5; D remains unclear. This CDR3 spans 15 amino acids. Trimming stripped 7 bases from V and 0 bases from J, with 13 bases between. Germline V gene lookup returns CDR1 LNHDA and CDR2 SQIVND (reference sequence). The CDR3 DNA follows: TGTGCCAGTATTGTAGGGAGAGGTAGCAATCAGCCCCAGCATTTT. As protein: CASIVGRGSNQPQHF.

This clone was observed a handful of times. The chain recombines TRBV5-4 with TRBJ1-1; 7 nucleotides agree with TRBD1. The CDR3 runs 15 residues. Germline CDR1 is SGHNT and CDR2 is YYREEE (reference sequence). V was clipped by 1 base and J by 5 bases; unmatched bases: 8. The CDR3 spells CASSLRGRGRTEAFF. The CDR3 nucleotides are TGTGCCAGCAGCTTGCGCGGCAGGGGGAGAACTGAAGCTTTCTTT.

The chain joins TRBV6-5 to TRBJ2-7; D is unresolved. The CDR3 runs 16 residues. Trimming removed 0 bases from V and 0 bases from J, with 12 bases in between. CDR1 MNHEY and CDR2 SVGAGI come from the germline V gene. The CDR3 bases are TGTGCCAGCAGTTACTCGTCGCCCCCCAGCTCCTACGAGCAGTACTTC. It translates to CASSYSSPPSSYEQYF.

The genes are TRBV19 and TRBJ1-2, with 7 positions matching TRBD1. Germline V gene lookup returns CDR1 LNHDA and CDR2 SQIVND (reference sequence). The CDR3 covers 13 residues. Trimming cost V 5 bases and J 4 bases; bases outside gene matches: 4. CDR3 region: CASSRQGSYGYTF. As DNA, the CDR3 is TGTGCCAGTAGTCGACAGGGAAGCTATGGCTACACCTTC.

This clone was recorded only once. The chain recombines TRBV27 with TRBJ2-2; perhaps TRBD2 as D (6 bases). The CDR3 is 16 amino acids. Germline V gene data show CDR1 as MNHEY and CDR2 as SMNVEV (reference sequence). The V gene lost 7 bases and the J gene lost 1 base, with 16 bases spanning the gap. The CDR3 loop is CASKLGGLLNTGELFF. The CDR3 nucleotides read TGTGCCAGCAAACTTGGAGGACTATTGAACACCGGGGAGCTGTTTTTT.

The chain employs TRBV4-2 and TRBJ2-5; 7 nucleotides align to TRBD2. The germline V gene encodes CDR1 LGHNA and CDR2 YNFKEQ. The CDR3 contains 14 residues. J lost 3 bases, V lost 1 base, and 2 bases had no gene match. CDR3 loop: CASSQGLAKETQYF. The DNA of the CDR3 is TGTGCCAGCAGCCAAGGACTAGCCAAAGAGACCCAGTACTTC.

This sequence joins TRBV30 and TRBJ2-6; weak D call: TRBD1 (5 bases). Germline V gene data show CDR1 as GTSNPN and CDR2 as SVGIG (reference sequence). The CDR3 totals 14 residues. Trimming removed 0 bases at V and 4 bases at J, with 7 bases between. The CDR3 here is CAWSVQVGANVLTF. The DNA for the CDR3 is TGTGCCTGGAGTGTACAGGTGGGGGCCAACGTCCTGACTTTC.

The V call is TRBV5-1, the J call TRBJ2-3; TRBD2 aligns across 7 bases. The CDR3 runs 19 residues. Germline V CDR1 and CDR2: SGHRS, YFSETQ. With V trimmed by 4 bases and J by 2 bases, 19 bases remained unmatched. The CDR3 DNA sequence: TGCGCCAGCAGCATCCGGGGTAGGCTAGCGGAGCGTTCCACAGATACGCAGTATTTT. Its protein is CASSIRGRLAERSTDTQYF.

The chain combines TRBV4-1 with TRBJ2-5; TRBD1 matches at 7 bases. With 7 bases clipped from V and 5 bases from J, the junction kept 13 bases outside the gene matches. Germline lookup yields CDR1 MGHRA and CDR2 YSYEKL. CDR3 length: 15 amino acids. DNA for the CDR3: TGCGCCAGCACACTCACAGGGGTGCCTTATGAGACCCAGTACTTC. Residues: CASTLTGVPYETQYF.

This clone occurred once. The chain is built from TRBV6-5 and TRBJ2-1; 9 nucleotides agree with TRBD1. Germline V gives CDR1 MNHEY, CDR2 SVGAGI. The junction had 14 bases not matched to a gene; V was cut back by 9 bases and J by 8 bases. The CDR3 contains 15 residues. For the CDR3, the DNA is TGTGCCAGGTATGCCGGGACAGGGAAAGAGTATGAGCAGTTCTTC. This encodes CARYAGTGKEYEQFF.

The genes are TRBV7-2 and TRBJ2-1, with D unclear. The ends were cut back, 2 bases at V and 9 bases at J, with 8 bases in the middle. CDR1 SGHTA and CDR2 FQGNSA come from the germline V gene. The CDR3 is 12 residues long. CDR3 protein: CASSLIATEQFF. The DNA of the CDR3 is TGTGCCAGCAGCTTAATAGCAACTGAGCAGTTCTTC. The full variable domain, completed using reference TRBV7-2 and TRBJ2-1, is GAGVSQSPSNKVTEKGKDVELRCDPISGHTALYWYRQSLGQGLEFLIYFQGNSAPDKSGLPSDRFSAERTGGSVSTLTIQRTQQEDSAVYLCASSLIATEQFFGPGTRLTVL.

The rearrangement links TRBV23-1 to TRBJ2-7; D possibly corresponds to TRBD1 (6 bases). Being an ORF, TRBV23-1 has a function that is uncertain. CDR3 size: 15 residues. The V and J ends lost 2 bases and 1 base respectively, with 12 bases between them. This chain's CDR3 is CASSQGGQTSYEQYF. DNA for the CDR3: TGCGCCAGCAGTCAAGGGGGACAAACTTCCTACGAGCAGTACTTC.

The CDR3, as DNA: TGCGCCAGCAGCTTGGTCGACTCCGCCCTAGCCAAAAACATTCAGTACTTC. Amino acid sequence: CASSLVDSALAKNIQYF. J is TRBJ2-4 and V is TRBV5-1, with unresolved D. The germline V gene encodes CDR1 SGHRS and CDR2 YFSETQ. There are 17 residues in the CDR3. V lost 0 bases, J lost 0 bases, and 13 bases lay in between.

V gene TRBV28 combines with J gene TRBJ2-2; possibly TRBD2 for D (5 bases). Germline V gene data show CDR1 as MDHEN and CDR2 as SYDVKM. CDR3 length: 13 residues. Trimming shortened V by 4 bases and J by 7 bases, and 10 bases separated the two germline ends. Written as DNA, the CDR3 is TGTGCCAGCAGTTCTTCCCGGGGCGGGGAGCTGTTTTTT. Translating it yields CASSSSRGGELFF.

In nucleotides, the CDR3 is TGTGCCAGTGGGGGCTCACCCCAAGAGACCCAGTACTTC. Translation: CASGGSPQETQYF. J is TRBJ2-5 and V is TRBV27; possibly TRBD1 for D (6 bases). From germline, CDR1 is MNHEY and CDR2 SMNVEV (reference sequence). This CDR3 has 13 residues. V was pared by 9 bases and J by 1 base, with 12 bases between.